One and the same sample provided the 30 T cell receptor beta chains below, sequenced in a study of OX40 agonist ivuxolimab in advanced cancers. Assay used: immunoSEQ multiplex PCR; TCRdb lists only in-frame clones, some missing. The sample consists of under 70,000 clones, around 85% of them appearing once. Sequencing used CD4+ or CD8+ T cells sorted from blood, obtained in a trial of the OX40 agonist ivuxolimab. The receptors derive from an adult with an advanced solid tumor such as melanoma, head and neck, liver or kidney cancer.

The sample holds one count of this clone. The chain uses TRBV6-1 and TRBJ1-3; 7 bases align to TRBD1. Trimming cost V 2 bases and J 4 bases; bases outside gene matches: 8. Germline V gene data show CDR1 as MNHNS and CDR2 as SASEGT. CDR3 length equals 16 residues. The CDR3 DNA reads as TGTGCCAGCAGTGAACTGAGGGGGCTAAGAGGAAACACCATATATTTT. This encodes CASSELRGLRGNTIYF.

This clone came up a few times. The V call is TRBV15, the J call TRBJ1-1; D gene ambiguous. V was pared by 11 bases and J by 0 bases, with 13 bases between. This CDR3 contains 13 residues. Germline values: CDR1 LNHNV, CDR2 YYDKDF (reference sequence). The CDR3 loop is CALSGGLNTEAFF. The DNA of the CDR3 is TGTGCCCTCTCGGGCGGTTTGAACACTGAAGCTTTCTTT.

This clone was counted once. As DNA, the CDR3 is TGTGCCAGCAGTGAATCTTATGATAATTCACCCCTCCACTTT. Protein sequence: CASSESYDNSPLHF. The J gene is TRBJ1-6, the V gene TRBV25-1; D is undetermined. Germline assignment: CDR1 MGHDK and CDR2 SYGVNS. The CDR3 sequence is 14 residues long. Trimming took 1 base from V and 5 from J, leaving 6 bases between them. Variable domain in full (rest from reference TRBV25-1 and TRBJ1-6): EADIYQTPRYLVIGTGKKITLECSQTMGHDKMYWYQQDPGMELHLIHYSYGVNSTEKGDLSSESTVSRIRTEHFPLTLESARPSHTSQYLCASSESYDNSPLHFGNGTRLTVT.

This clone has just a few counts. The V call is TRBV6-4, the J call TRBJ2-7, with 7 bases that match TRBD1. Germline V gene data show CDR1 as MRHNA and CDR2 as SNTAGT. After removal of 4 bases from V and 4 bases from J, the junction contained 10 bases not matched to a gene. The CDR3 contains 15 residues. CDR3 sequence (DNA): TGTGCCAGCAGTGGGACAGGTCCACTCCATTACGAGCAGTACTTC. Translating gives CASSGTGPLHYEQYF.

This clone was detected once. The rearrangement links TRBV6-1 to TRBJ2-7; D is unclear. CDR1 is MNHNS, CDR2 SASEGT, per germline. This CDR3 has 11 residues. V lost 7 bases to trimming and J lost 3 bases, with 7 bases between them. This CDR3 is CASNAYYEQYF. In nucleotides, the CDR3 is TGTGCCAGCAACGCGTACTACGAGCAGTACTTC.

CDR3 coding DNA: TGCGCCAGCAGCTCACGGACAGGAAGGGATGGCTACACCTTC. Translation gives CASSSRTGRDGYTF. V and J are TRBV5-1 and TRBJ1-2; 7 nucleotides align to TRBD1. Losses at the gene ends were 3 bases for V and 6 bases for J; bases not matched to a gene: 8. Germline V lookup: CDR1 SGHRS, CDR2 YFSETQ. CDR3 length equals 14 residues.

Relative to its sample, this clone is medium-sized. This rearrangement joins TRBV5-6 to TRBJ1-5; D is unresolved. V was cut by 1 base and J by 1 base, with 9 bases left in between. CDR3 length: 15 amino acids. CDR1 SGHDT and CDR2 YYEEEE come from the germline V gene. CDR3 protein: CASSLMLMSNQPQHF. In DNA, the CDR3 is TGTGCCAGCAGCTTGATGCTAATGAGCAATCAGCCCCAGCATTTT.

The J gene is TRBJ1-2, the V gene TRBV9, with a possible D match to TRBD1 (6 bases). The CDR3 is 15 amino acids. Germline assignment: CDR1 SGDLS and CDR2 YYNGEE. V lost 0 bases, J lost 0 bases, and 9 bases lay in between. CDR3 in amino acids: CASSVAGGANYGYTF. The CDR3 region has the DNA TGTGCCAGCAGCGTAGCGGGGGGCGCTAACTATGGCTACACCTTC.

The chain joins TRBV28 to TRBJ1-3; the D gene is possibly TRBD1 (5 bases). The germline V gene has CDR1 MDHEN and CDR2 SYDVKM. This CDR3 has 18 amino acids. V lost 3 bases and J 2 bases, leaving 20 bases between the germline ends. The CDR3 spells CASSFFPLGGETGNTIYF. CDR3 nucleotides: TGTGCCAGCAGTTTCTTCCCATTAGGAGGGGAAACTGGAAACACCATATATTTT.

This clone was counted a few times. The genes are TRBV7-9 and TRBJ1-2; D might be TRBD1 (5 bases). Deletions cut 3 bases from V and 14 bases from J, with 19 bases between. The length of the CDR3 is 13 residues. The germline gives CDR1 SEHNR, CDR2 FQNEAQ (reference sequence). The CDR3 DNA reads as TGTGCCAGCAGCTTTGGGGACCCTATGGCTAAGACCTTC. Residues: CASSFGDPMAKTF.

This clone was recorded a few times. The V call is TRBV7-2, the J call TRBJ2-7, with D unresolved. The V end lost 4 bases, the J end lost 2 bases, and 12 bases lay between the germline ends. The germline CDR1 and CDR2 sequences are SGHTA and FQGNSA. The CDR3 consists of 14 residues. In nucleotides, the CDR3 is TGTGCCAGCAGCTCTCAACCTTTGGCCTACGAGCAGTACTTC. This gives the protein CASSSQPLAYEQYF.

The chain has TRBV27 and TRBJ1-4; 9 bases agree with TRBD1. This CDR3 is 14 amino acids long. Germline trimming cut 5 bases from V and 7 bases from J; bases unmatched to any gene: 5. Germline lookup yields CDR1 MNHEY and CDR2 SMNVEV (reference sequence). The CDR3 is CASSTTGGGEKLFF. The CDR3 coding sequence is TGTGCCAGCAGTACTACAGGGGGCGGTGAAAAACTGTTTTTT.

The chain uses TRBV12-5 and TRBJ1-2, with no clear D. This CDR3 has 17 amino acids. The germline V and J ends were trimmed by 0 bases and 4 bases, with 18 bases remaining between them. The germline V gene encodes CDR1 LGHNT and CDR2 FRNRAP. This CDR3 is CASGLVRGMEGTYGYTF. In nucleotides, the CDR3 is TGTGCTAGTGGTTTGGTACGAGGTATGGAGGGTACCTATGGCTACACCTTC.

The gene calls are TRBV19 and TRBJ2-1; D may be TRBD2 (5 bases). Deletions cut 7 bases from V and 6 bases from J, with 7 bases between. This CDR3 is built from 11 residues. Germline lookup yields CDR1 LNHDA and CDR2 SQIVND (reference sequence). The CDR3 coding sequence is TGTGCCAGTACGACTATCAATGAGCAGTTCTTC. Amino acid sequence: CASTTINEQFF. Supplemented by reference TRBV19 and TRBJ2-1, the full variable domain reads DGGITQSPKYLFRKEGQNVTLSCEQNLNHDAMYWYRQDPGQGLRLIYYSQIVNDFQKGDIAEGYSVSREKKESFPLTVTSAQKNPTAFYLCASTTINEQFFGPGTRLTVL.

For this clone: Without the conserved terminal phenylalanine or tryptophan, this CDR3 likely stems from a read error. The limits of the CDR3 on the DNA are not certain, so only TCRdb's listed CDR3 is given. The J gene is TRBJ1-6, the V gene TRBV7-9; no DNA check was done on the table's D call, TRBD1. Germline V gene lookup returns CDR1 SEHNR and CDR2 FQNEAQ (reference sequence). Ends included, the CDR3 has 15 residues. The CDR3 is CASSLSTGGNSPPHL.

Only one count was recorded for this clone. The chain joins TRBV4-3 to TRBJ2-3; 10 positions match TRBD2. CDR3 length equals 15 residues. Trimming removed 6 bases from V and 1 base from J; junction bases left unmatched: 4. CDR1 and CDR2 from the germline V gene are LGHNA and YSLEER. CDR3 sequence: CASSSSGGGTDTQYF. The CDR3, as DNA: TGCGCCAGCAGTTCAAGCGGGGGGGGCACAGATACGCAGTATTTT.

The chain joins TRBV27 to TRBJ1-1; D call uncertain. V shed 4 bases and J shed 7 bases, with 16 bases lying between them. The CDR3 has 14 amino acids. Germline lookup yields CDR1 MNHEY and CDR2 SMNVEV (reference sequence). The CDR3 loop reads CASSSPSLRGEAFF. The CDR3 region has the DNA TGTGCCAGCAGTTCCCCCAGCTTACGGGGTGAAGCTTTCTTT.

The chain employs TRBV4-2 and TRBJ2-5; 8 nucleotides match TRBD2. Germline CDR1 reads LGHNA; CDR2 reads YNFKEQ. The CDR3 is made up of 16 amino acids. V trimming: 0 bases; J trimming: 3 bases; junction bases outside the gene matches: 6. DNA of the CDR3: TGTGCCAGCAGCCAAGAGAAGGAACTAGCGGAAGAGACCCAGTACTTC. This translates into CASSQEKELAEETQYF.

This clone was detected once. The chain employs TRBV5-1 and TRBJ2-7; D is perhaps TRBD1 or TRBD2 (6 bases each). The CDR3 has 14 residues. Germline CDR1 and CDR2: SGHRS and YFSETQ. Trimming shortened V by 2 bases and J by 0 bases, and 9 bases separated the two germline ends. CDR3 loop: CASSLGGSSYEQYF. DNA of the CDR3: TGCGCCAGCAGCTTAGGGGGGAGCTCCTACGAGCAGTACTTC.

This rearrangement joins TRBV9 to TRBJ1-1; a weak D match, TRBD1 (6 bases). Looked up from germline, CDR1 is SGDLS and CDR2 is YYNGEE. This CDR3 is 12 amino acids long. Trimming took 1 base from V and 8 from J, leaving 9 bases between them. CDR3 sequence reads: CASSVSQGEAFF. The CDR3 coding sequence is TGTGCCAGCAGCGTATCGCAGGGGGAAGCTTTCTTT.

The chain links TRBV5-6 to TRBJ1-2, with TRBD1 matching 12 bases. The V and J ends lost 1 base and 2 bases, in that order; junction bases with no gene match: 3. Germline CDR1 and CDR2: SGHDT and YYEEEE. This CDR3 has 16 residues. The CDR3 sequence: CASSLRDRGPNYGYTF. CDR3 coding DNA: TGTGCCAGCAGCTTGAGGGACAGGGGGCCAAACTATGGCTACACCTTC.

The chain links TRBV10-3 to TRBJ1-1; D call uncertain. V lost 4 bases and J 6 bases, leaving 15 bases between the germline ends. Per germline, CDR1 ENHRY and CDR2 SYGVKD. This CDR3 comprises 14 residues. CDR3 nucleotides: TGTGCCATCAGTGTTTTGTTTGGGGTTTCTGAAGCTTTCTTT. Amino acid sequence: CAISVLFGVSEAFF.

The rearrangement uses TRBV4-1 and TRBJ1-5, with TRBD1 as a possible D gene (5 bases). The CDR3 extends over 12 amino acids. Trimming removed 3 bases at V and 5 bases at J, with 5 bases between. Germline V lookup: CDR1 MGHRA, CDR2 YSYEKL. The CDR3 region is CASSQGDQPQHF. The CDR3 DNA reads TGCGCCAGCAGCCAGGGGGATCAGCCCCAGCATTTT.

Written as DNA, the CDR3 is TGTGCCAGCAGCGTAGCAGGGGGGTACAGTGAAGCTTTCTTT. Translation gives CASSVAGGYSEAFF. V and J are TRBV9 and TRBJ1-1; 7 bases fit TRBD1. Germline V lookup: CDR1 SGDLS, CDR2 YYNGEE. The CDR3 runs 14 residues. The ends lost 0 bases at V and 7 bases at J; junction bases unmatched: 6. Complete variable domain (other parts from reference TRBV9 and TRBJ1-1): DSGVTQTPKHLITATGQRVTLRCSPRSGDLSVYWYQQSLDQGLQFLIQYYNGEERAKGNILERFSAQQFPDLHSELNLSSLELGDSALYFCASSVAGGYSEAFFGQGTRLTVV.

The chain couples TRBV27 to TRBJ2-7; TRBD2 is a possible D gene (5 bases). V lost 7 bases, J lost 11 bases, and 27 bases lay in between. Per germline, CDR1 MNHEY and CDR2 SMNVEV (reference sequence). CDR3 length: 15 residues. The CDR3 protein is CASTPFEGLPLVKYF. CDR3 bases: TGTGCCAGCACCCCTTTTGAGGGTCTTCCTTTAGTAAAGTACTTC.

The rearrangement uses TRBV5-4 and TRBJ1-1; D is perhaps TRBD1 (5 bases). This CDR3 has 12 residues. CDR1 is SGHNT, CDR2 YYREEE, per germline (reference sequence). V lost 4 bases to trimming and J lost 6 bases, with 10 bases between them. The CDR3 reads CASSLGDSEAFF. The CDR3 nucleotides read TGTGCCAGCAGCCTAGGGGACTCTGAAGCTTTCTTT.

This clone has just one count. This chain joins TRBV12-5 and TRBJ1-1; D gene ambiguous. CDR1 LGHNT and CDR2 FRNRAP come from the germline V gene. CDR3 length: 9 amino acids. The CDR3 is CVWCTEAFF. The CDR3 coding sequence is TGTGTTTGGTGTACTGAAGCTTTCTTT.

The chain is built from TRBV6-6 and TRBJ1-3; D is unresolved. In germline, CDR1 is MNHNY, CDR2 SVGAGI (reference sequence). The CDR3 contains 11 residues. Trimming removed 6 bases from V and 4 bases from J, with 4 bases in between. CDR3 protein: CASRQGNTIYF. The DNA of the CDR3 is TGTGCCAGCAGACAGGGAAACACCATATATTTT.

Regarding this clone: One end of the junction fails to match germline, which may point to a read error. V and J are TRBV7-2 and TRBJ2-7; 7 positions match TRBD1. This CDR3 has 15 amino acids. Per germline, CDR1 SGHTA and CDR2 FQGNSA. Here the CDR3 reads CASSPNPTGSYGQYF. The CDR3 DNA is TGTGCCAGCAGCCCGAACCCGACAGGGAGCTACGGGCAGTACTTC.

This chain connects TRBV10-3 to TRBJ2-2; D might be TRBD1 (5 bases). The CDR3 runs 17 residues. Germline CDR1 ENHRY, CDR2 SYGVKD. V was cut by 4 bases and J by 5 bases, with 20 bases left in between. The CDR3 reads CAISAFRALGRTGELFF. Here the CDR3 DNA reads TGTGCCATCAGTGCCTTCAGGGCTCTGGGAAGGACCGGGGAGCTGTTTTTT.